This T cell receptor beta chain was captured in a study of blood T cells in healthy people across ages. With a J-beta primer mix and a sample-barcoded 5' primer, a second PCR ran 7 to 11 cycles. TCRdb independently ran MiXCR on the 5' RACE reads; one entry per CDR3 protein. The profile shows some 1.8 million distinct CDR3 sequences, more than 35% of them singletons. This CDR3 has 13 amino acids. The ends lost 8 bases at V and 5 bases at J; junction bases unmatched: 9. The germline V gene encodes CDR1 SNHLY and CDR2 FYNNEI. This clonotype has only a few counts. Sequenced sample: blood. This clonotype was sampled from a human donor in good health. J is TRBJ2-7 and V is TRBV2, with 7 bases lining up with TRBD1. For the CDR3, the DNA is TGTGCCAGCCGACCGACAGGGATAAACGAGCAGTACTTC. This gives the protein CASRPTGINEQYF. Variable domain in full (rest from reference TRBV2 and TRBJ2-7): EPEVTQTPSHQVTQMGQEVILRCVPISNHLYFYWYRQILGQKVEFLVSFYNNEISEKSEIFDDQFSVERPDGSNFTLKIRSTKLEDSAMYFCASRPTGINEQYFGPGTRLTVT.